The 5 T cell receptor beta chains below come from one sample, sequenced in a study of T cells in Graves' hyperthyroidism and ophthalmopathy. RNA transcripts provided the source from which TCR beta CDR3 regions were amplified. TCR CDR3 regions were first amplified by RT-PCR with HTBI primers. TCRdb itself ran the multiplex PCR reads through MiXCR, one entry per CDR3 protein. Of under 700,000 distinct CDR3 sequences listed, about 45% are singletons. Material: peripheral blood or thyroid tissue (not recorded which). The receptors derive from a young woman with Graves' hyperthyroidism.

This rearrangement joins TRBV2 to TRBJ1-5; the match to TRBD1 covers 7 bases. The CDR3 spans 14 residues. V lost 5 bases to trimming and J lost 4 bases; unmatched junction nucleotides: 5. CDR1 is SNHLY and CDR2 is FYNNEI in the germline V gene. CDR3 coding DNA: TGTGCCAGCAGTTTACCGGGACAGAATCAGCCCCAGCATTTT. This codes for CASSLPGQNQPQHF.

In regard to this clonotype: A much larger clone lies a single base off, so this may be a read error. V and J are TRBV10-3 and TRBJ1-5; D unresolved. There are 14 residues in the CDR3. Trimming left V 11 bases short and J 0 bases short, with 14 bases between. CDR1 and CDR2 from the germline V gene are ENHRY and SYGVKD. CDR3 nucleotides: TGTGCCGTACGCGAAGGAAATAGCAATCAGCCCCAGCATTTT. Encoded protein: CAVREGNSNQPQHF.

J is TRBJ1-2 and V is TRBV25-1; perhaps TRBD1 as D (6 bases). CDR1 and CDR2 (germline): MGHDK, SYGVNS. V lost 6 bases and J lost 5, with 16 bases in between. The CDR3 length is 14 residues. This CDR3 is CASSQPDSLYGYTF. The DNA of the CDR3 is TGTGCCAGCAGCCAACCGGACAGCCTATATGGCTACACCTTC.

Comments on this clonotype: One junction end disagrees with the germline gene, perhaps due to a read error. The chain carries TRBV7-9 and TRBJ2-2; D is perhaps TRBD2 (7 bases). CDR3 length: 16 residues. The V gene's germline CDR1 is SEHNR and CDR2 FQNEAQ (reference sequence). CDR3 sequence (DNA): TGCGCCAGCAGCCAAGATCAGGGCGGGGGCGCCGGGGAGCTGTTTTTT. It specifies CASSQDQGGGAGELFF.

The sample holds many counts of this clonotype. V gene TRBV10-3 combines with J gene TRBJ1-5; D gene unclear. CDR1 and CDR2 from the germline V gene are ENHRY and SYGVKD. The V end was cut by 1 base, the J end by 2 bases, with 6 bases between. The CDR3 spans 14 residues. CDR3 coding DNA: TGTGCCATCAGTGAGTTGGAGGGCAATCAGCCCCAGCATTTT. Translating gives CAISELEGNQPQHF.